Below, 6 T cell receptor beta chains from the same sample are listed, as sequenced in a study of T cells in Graves' hyperthyroidism and ophthalmopathy. The CDR3 regions of TCR beta were amplified from RNA transcripts. The primer set for the first-round RT-PCR of the TCR CDR3 was HTBI. TCRdb re-called the multiplex PCR reads through MiXCR, storing one row per CDR3 protein. This table holds approximately 600,000 distinct CDR3 sequences, roughly 14% found once. The sequencing input was blood. The receptor source for this set is a woman aged 25-40 years with Graves' hyperthyroidism that later progressed to Graves' ophthalmopathy.

This clonotype was counted many times. This chain uses TRBV12-3 or TRBV12-4 with TRBJ2-3, with 9 nucleotides matching TRBD2. Trimming at V came to 7 bases and at J to 8 bases, leaving 10 bases not matched to a gene. The CDR3 contains 14 residues. The CDR3 spells CASNPSGAMSTQYF. The CDR3 DNA sequence: TGTGCCAGCAACCCTAGCGGGGCTATGAGTACGCAGTATTTT.

There are many counts of this clonotype. The V call is TRBV11-2, the J call TRBJ2-3; D not resolved. With 1 base removed from V and 4 bases from J, the gap between germline ends came to 3 bases. This CDR3 contains 12 residues. Germline assignment: CDR1 SGHAT and CDR2 FQNNGV. CDR3 sequence (DNA): TGTGCCAGCAGCTTAGTAGCAGATACGCAGTATTTT. Its protein is CASSLVADTQYF. Variable domain in full (rest from reference TRBV11-2 and TRBJ2-3): EAGVAQSPRYKIIEKRQSVAFWCNPISGHATLYWYQQILGQGPKLLIQFQNNGVVDDSQLPKDRFSAERLKGVDSTLKIQPAKLEDSAVYLCASSLVADTQYFGPGTRLTVL.

Only a few counts were recorded for this clonotype. The V and J genes are TRBV6-2 or TRBV6-3 and TRBJ2-7; weak D call: TRBD2 (6 bases). Germline CDR1 MNHEY, CDR2 SVGEGT. The ends were cut back, 5 bases at V and 4 bases at J, with 27 bases in the middle. The CDR3 extends over 18 amino acids. CDR3 DNA: TGTGCCAGCAGTACCCCCCACGGGGGAGGCAGACCTCATTACGAGCAGTACTTC. Amino acid sequence: CASSTPHGGGRPHYEQYF.

Many counts were recorded for this clonotype. The chain combines TRBV7-9 with TRBJ1-1; TRBD1 aligns across 9 bases. V lost 1 base, J lost 1 base, and 10 bases stayed unmatched. The CDR3 extends over 18 amino acids. Germline V gives CDR1 SEHNR, CDR2 FQNEAQ (reference sequence). The CDR3 DNA follows: TGTGCCAGCAGCTTAGGACGACAGGGGGGCCTTGGGAACACTGAAGCTTTCTTT. Protein: CASSLGRQGGLGNTEAFF.

The gene calls are TRBV29-1 and TRBJ1-2; D call uncertain. There are 11 residues in the CDR3. Germline loops: CDR1 SQVTM, CDR2 ANQGSEA. Trimming cost V 4 bases and J 11 bases, with 14 bases left between them. The CDR3 DNA follows: TGCAGCGTTGTGGCCAGCCCTTTTTACACCTTC. It is translated as CSVVASPFYTF.

Many counts were recorded for this clonotype. The V gene is TRBV5-8, the J gene TRBJ2-7; 11 bases map to TRBD2. J was trimmed by 4 bases and V by 2 bases; bases with no gene match: 8. This CDR3 spans 16 amino acids. In germline, CDR1 is SGHTS, CDR2 YDEGEE. CDR3 residues: CASSFAWPSGRYEQYF. CDR3 DNA sequence: TGTGCCAGCAGCTTCGCATGGCCTAGCGGGAGGTACGAGCAGTACTTC. The full variable domain, in which reference TRBV5-8 and TRBJ2-7 provide the parts outside the CDR3, is EAGVTQSPTHLIKTRGQQATLRCSPISGHTSVYWYQQALGLGLQFLLWYDEGEERNRGNFPPRFSGRQFPNYSSELNVNALELEDSALYLCASSFAWPSGRYEQYFGPGTRLTVT.